The 9 T cell receptor beta chains below were found in one sample sequenced in a study of blood T cell repertoires in COVID-19. TCRdb's copy holds only in-frame clones and misses some; the assay was immunoSEQ multiplex PCR. The sample has about 220,000 clones, 70% to 85% seen once. Sequenced material: peripheral blood. These receptors were collected from a man aged 50 or older with active or convalescent COVID-19.

Worth noting for this clone: At one end, the junction sequence differs from germline, possibly due to a read error. This sequence joins TRBV7-2 and TRBJ1-2; no clear D. The germline gives CDR1 SGHTA, CDR2 FQGNSA. This CDR3 comprises 13 residues. For the CDR3, the DNA is TGTGCCAGCAGCTTTGACACCAACTTTGGCTACACCTTC. Its protein product is CASSFDTNFGYTF. The whole variable domain, filled in from reference TRBV7-2 and TRBJ1-2, reads GAGVSQSPSNKVTEKGKDVELRCDPISGHTALYWYRQSLGQGLEFLIYFQGNSAPDKSGLPSDRFSAERTGGSVSTLTIQRTQQEDSAVYLCASSFDTNFGYTFGSGTRLTVV.

The J gene is TRBJ2-7, the V gene TRBV2; 9 nucleotides agree with TRBD2. Germline V gene lookup returns CDR1 SNHLY and CDR2 FYNNEI. The CDR3 covers 15 residues. J lost 3 bases, V lost 1 base, and 4 bases had no gene match. DNA for the CDR3: TGTGCCAGCAGTGAAGTAATAGCGGGGGACTACGAGCAGTACTTC. This encodes CASSEVIAGDYEQYF.

The chain uses TRBV6-6 and TRBJ1-5; no firm D call. The CDR3 extends over 14 amino acids. Germline CDR1 is MNHNY and CDR2 is SVGAGI (reference sequence). V was cut by 10 bases and J by 2 bases, with 15 bases left in between. The CDR3 DNA reads TGTGCCACCACCGGGGTTACGGGCAATCAGCCCCAGCATTTT. Translated, it gives CATTGVTGNQPQHF.

The V gene is TRBV28, the J gene TRBJ2-5, with D possibly being TRBD1 (5 bases). The CDR3 sequence is 13 residues long. The germline CDR1 and CDR2 sequences are MDHEN and SYDVKM. Trimming removed 6 bases at V and 2 bases at J, with 10 bases between. As DNA, the CDR3 is TGTGCCAGCAGGCCTGGACAACAAGAGACCCAGTACTTC. The encoded protein is CASRPGQQETQYF.

V gene TRBV7-2 combines with J gene TRBJ2-1; TRBD1 is a possible D gene (6 bases). The CDR3 totals 16 residues. The germline V gene encodes CDR1 SGHTA and CDR2 FQGNSA. V was pared by 5 bases and J by 6 bases, with 20 bases between. In DNA form, the CDR3 reads TGTGCCAGCAGCCAGAGGACAGCCTCTACCCGCAATGAGCAGTTCTTC. It translates to CASSQRTASTRNEQFF.

This clone showed up just a few times. The V and J genes are TRBV28 and TRBJ1-2, with D unclear. The V end lost 2 bases, the J end lost 2 bases, and 9 bases lay between the germline ends. Germline assignment: CDR1 MDHEN and CDR2 SYDVKM. The CDR3 covers 14 residues. The CDR3 nucleotides read TGTGCCAGCAGTTTAGCAGGATTAAACTATGGCTACACCTTC. Translation gives CASSLAGLNYGYTF.

The chain uses TRBV7-5 and TRBJ1-6. TRBV7-5 corresponds to a pseudogene. The CDR3 is 16 residues long. The CDR3 sequence is CVRSLVAREGTSPLHF. The CDR3 bases are TGTGTCAGAAGCTTAGTGGCCAGGGAGGGCACGTCACCCCTCCACTTT.

The V call is TRBV27, the J call TRBJ2-7; possible D gene TRBD2, 6 bases. This CDR3 region has 13 residues. Per germline, CDR1 MNHEY and CDR2 SMNVEV (reference sequence). The V gene lost 2 bases and the J gene lost 6 bases, with 11 bases spanning the gap. CDR3 coding DNA: TGTGCCAGCAGTTTAGCCCCGGAGGGCGAGCAGTACTTC. This encodes CASSLAPEGEQYF.

The chain is built from TRBV4-2 and TRBJ2-3, with 10 bases aligning to TRBD2. CDR1 LGHNA and CDR2 YNFKEQ come from the germline V gene. The length of the CDR3 is 18 residues. V lost 0 bases, J lost 0 bases, and 6 bases stayed unmatched. The CDR3: CASSQDPATSGSTDTQYF. The CDR3 nucleotides are TGTGCCAGCAGCCAAGATCCCGCGACTAGCGGGAGCACAGATACGCAGTATTTT.